This TCR beta chain was recorded in a study of neurological immune-mediated disorders (dated by TCRdb to between 2017 and 2020). Turning to the overall study: Among the roughly 34 multiple sclerosis patients, relapsing-remitting MS was present in some 31 and secondary progressive MS was present in 3. Using UMI-based sequencing, the study compared peripheral blood TCR-beta repertoires from patients with HTLV-I-associated myelopathy (HAM/TSP), patients with multiple sclerosis, and healthy controls. Longitudinal samples, technical triplicates and paired sorted CD4+ and CD8+ T-cell subsets, alongside PBMC samples, were included among the approximately 110 TCR-beta libraries. The cohort included some 68 subjects: some 14 with HAM/TSP, around 35 with multiple sclerosis, and around 20 healthy controls.

For the unsorted PBMC libraries, 2 million PBMCs were stored in RNAlater at -80 degrees C until RNA extraction and were used to generate the libraries. The multiple sclerosis patients were enrolled in a US clinical protocol that evaluated disease progression with magnetic resonance imaging. PBMCs were separated from peripheral blood using Ficoll-Hypaque density gradient centrifugation and then cryopreserved in liquid nitrogen. Many counts were recorded for this clonotype. The target of this receptor is not known. No much larger clone is present one base from it, and per-base qualities are unavailable. Results and caveats for the whole study, not just this receptor: Repertoires from 18 of 34 MS patients were grouped by phylogenetic analysis into a cluster of related CDR3 sequences, suggesting a possible repertoire-level signature. The MS cluster was not associated with any clinical or MRI features, and the authors stated that larger cohorts are needed. No identical CDR3 amino acid sequences were shared among expanded clones across subjects, suggesting private TCR-beta repertoires in all groups. TCR clonal expansion was highest in HAM/TSP patients and lowest in MS patients, with MS patients falling below even healthy controls.

cDNA was synthesized by template-switch 5'RACE using a primer carrying a 10-nucleotide random unique molecular identifier by which each TCR transcript was tagged. Over 170 million TCR-beta sequences, covering 15-18 subjects, were produced in each sequencing run. The RNeasy kit was used to extract total RNA. The KAPA Real-time Library Amplification kit was used to amplify TCR-beta VDJ regions with primers for the TCR constant region and the 5'RACE anchor. A first PCR added sample indexes and Illumina adaptors, after which a second PCR increased the library yield. The roughly 650 bp TCR product was size-selected on a 2% E-gel SizeSelection system after Ampure bead purification. Before pooling, libraries had their quality checked on a Bioanalyzer, their concentration measured with Qubit, and their quantity determined with the Kapa Library Quantification kit. Paired-end 2 x 150 bp sequencing of the libraries was performed on an Illumina HiSeq 2500. To increase sequence diversity, roughly 24-30% phiX was spiked into each library pool. As for the authors' bioinformatics: Quality-filtered reads were processed with the UMI-based MiGEC pipeline, which removed over 80% of raw TCR sequences during error correction. IMGT germline references were used for alignment of VDJ genes, and clonotypes were defined by a unique CDR3 amino acid sequence together with V-J genes. VDJtools evaluated clonal expansion, Shannon diversity and CDR3 relatedness (CalcPairwiseDistances, ClusterSamples); CLCbio workbench built phylogenetic trees. Expanded clones were defined as having at least 8 unique UMIs, based on coefficient-of-variation modelling across technical triplicates. TCRdb reprocessed the public reads (quality trimming at Q25 with fastp, clone calling with MiXCR) and kept in-frame beta chains. Rows matching on CDR3 protein sequence are summarized as one entry with the most common DNA and genes. The V and J calls come from TCRdb's annotation, not from the publication. The sample contains 55,000 to 70,000 distinct CDR3 sequences, roughly 3.9% of them found a single time. The ten largest make up 1.3% of the sample.

The sample comprised PBMCs. This receptor was taken from a man aged 25-40 years with multiple sclerosis.

The DNA is as follows: TGTGCCAGCAGGCGGGTGGCCACTGAAGCTTTCTTT. This translates into CASRRVATEAFF. Recombination joined TRBV12-3 or TRBV12-4 with TRBJ1-1, with no reliable assignment of the D segment. V is pared back by 6 bases and J by 4 bases, with 9 bases lying between the germline termini. The CDR3 holds 12 amino acids from the cysteine to the phenylalanine. Only the CDR3 DNA stays, 36 bases, in frame from base 1.